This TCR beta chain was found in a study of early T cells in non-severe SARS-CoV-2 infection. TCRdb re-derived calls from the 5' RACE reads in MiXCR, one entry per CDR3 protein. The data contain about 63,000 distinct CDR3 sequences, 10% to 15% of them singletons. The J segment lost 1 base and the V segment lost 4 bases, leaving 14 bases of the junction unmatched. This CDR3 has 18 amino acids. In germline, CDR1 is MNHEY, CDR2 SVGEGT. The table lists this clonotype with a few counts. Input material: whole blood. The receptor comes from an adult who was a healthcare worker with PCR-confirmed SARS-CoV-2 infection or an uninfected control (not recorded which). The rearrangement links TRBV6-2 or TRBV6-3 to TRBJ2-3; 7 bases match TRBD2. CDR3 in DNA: TGTGCCAGCAGTTGGAAAGCGGGGCAAACCCGAGGCACAGATACGCAGTATTTT. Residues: CASSWKAGQTRGTDTQYF.